These T cell receptor beta chains were read from a single sample in a study of blood T cell repertoires in COVID-19. Profiled with immunoSEQ multiplex PCR; TCRdb holds only in-frame clones, not every one. Here the sample spans about 400,000 clones, roughly 86% being singletons. Sequenced: PBMCs or T cells enriched from blood (not recorded which). These receptors all stem from a middle-aged woman with acute COVID-19. Both conserved end residues are part of each CDR3. The D gene is left open where the match is weak. The size entry is marked missing in some rows and otherwise reads once, few, many or a size class.

cdr3_aa cdr3_nt v_call d_call clone_size j_call
CAISEPRTGHNEQYF TGTGCCATCAGTGAACCGAGGACAGGTCACAACGAGCAGTACTTC TRBV10-3 TRBD1 once TRBJ2-7
CASSYEGGAQHF TGTGCCAGCAGTTACGAGGGTGGAGCCCAGCATTTT TRBV6-5 . once TRBJ1-5
CAWSPAVREQYF TGTGCCTGGAGTCCCGCGGTGAGGGAGCAGTACTTC TRBV30 . . TRBJ2-7
CASSFQAGQGTSPLHF TGTGCCAGCAGCTTCCAGGCAGGACAGGGAACTTCACCCCTCCACTTT TRBV5-5 TRBD1 . TRBJ1-6
CASSPLAGELFF TGTGCCAGCTCACCATTAGCCGGGGAGCTGTTTTTT TRBV18 . . TRBJ2-2
CASSRSGEAFF TGTGCCAGCAGCCGCTCGGGAGAAGCTTTCTTT TRBV3-1/TRBV3-2 . . TRBJ1-1
CASNLQGDTEAFF TGTGCCAGCAACCTACAGGGGGACACTGAAGCTTTCTTT TRBV6-5 TRBD1 . TRBJ1-1
CASSEGGTSGGHEQFF TGTGCCAGCAGTGAAGGAGGGACTAGCGGGGGACATGAGCAGTTCTTC TRBV25-1 TRBD2 . TRBJ2-1
CASSLRDFGEAFF TGCGCCAGCAGCCTTCGGGACTTTGGAGAAGCTTTCTTT TRBV5-1 . . TRBJ1-1
CASSEVGTDYGYTF TGTGCCAGCAGTGAAGTGGGGACAGACTATGGCTACACCTTC TRBV6-1 TRBD1 . TRBJ1-2
CSASPGGGFYNEQFF TGCAGTGCTAGTCCGGGCGGGGGATTCTACAATGAGCAGTTCTTC TRBV20-1 TRBD2 . TRBJ2-1
CASSTDWQETQYF TGTGCCAGCAGTACGGACTGGCAAGAGACCCAGTACTTC TRBV27 . . TRBJ2-5
CASSETGGAANEKLFF TGCGCCAGCAGCGAGACTGGAGGGGCGGCTAATGAAAAACTGTTTTTT TRBV10-2 . . TRBJ1-4
CASSEVGGQEKLFF TGTGCCAGCAGCGAGGTGGGGGGGCAGGAAAAACTGTTTTTT TRBV25-1 . . TRBJ1-4
CASTRVQGGGYTF TGTGCCAGCACCCGAGTGCAGGGAGGTGGCTACACCTTC TRBV27 . . TRBJ1-2
CASSLDSPYEQFF TGTGCCAGCAGCTTAGACTCTCCCTATGAGCAGTTCTTC TRBV11-2 . . TRBJ2-1
CASSQDQRGGYEQYF TGCGCCAGCAGCCAAGATCAGAGGGGGGGCTACGAGCAGTACTTC TRBV4-1 . . TRBJ2-7
CASSRRGQGETQYF TGTGCCAGCAGCAGGCGCGGGCAGGGGGAGACCCAGTACTTC TRBV13 . . TRBJ2-5
CASSRGRGYTF TGTGCCAGCAGCCGAGGGCGAGGCTACACCTTC TRBV25-1 . . TRBJ1-2
CASRRTGGSYNEQFF TGTGCCAGCAGGAGGACAGGGGGGTCCTACAATGAGCAGTTCTTC TRBV6-5 TRBD1 . TRBJ2-1
CASSVEQGTEAFF TGTGCCAGTAGTGTAGAACAGGGCACTGAAGCTTTCTTT TRBV19 . . TRBJ1-1
CASSQDRGYGYTF TGTGCCAGCAGTCAGGACAGGGGCTATGGCTACACCTTC TRBV25-1 TRBD1 . TRBJ1-2
CASSPDRTGGTNTIYF TGTGCCAGCAGCCCAGACCGGACAGGGGGGACGAACACCATATATTTT TRBV7-6 TRBD1 . TRBJ1-3
CASSIGSPPGKFF TGTGCCAGTAGTATTGGGTCTCCCCCGGGGAAGTTCTTC TRBV19 . . TRBJ2-1
CASTPEGEGQPQHF TGTGCCAGCACCCCGGAGGGAGAGGGTCAGCCCCAGCATTTT TRBV9 . . TRBJ1-5
CASSQEQGVGNTIYF TGTGCCAGCAGCCAAGAGCAGGGTGTCGGCAACACCATATATTTT TRBV14 . . TRBJ1-3
CSVGSGGLTDTQYF TGCAGCGTTGGGAGCGGGGGCCTCACAGATACGCAGTATTTT TRBV29-1 TRBD2 . TRBJ2-3
CASSFQGTGRETQYF TGCGCCAGCAGCTTTCAAGGGACAGGGAGAGAGACCCAGTACTTC TRBV5-1 TRBD1 . TRBJ2-5
CASKSPPGTGVRYTF TGTGCCAGCAAGAGTCCCCCTGGTACAGGGGTACGCTACACCTTC TRBV6-5 TRBD1 . TRBJ1-2
CASSFWHGETQYF TGTGCCAGCAGCTTCTGGCATGGAGAGACCCAGTACTTC TRBV5-6 . . TRBJ2-5
CASSLHVTLAKNIQYF TGTGCCAGCAGCTTACACGTGACTCTAGCCAAAAACATTCAGTACTTC TRBV7-9 . . TRBJ2-4
CASSDAPGEQPQHF TGTGCCAGCAGTGATGCCCCCGGGGAGCAGCCCCAGCATTTT TRBV6-1 . . TRBJ1-5
CASSQDVSRDRVPPRYGYTF TGTGCCAGCAGCCAAGATGTGAGTCGGGACAGGGTTCCCCCTAGGTATGGCTACACCTTC TRBV4-2 TRBD1 . TRBJ1-2
CASTSGAKNIQYF TGTGCCAGCACATCAGGTGCCAAAAACATTCAGTACTTC TRBV12-3/TRBV12-4 . few TRBJ2-4
CASSLVDREVGNQPQHF TGTGCCAGCAGCTTAGTGGACAGGGAAGTGGGGAATCAGCCCCAGCATTTT TRBV13 TRBD1 . TRBJ1-5
CASSYQGGNQPQHF TGTGCCAGCAGTTACCAAGGCGGTAATCAGCCCCAGCATTTT TRBV6-5 . . TRBJ1-5
CASSLSAGQYEQYF TGTGCCAGCAGTTTATCAGCCGGACAGTACGAGCAGTACTTC TRBV27 . many TRBJ2-7
CASSPRGGTGRISNTGELFF TGTGCCAGCAGCCCAAGGGGGGGGACAGGGCGTATATCGAACACCGGGGAGCTGTTTTTT TRBV3-1/TRBV3-2 TRBD1 . TRBJ2-2
CASSRQGFGQFF TGCGCCAGCAGCAGACAGGGGTTCGGGCAGTTCTTC TRBV5-1 TRBD1 . TRBJ2-1
CASRESYEQYF TGTGCCAGCAGGGAGTCCTACGAGCAGTACTTC TRBV2 . . TRBJ2-7
CASSLDTTYEQYF TGTGCCAGTAGCCTGGACACCACCTACGAGCAGTACTTC TRBV19 . . TRBJ2-7
CASSPGQVDGYTF TGTGCCAGCAGCCCGGGACAGGTCGATGGCTACACCTTC TRBV7-9 TRBD1 . TRBJ1-2
CASSSSTTNYGYTF TGCGCCAGCAGCTCTAGTACAACTAACTATGGCTACACCTTC TRBV5-1 . few TRBJ1-2
CASSLTGGRYEQYF TGTGCCAGCAGCTTGACAGGGGGCAGGTACGAGCAGTACTTC TRBV5-5 TRBD1 few TRBJ2-7
CASSLARQVFGYTF TGTGCCAGCAGCTTAGCCCGACAGGTCTTTGGCTACACCTTC TRBV11-2 . . TRBJ1-2
CASSPNLGLAEETQYF TGTGCCAGCAGCCCTAACTTGGGACTAGCGGAAGAGACCCAGTACTTC TRBV25-1 TRBD2 . TRBJ2-5
CASRSPGTQQAYEQYF TGTGCCAGCCGAAGCCCCGGGACACAACAGGCCTACGAGCAGTACTTC TRBV27 . . TRBJ2-7
CASSSRGGLLAKETQYF TGCGCCAGCAGCTCCCGGGGGGGACTACTGGCGAAAGAGACCCAGTACTTC TRBV5-1 TRBD2 . TRBJ2-5
CASSLGRGEKLFF TGTGCCAGCAGCTTAGGCAGGGGGGAAAAACTGTTTTTT TRBV7-2 TRBD1 . TRBJ1-4
CASSQTSGGANEQFF TGTGCCAGCAGCCAAACTAGCGGGGGGGCCAATGAGCAGTTCTTC TRBV3-1/TRBV3-2 TRBD2 . TRBJ2-1
CAWNGLAGGQETQYF TGTGCCTGGAACGGGCTAGCGGGGGGACAAGAGACCCAGTACTTC TRBV30 TRBD2 . TRBJ2-5
CASSLGQGNYGYTF TGTGCCAGCAGCCTGGGACAGGGAAACTATGGCTACACCTTC TRBV9 TRBD1 . TRBJ1-2
CASSHLNRGRNSPLHF TGTGCCAGCAGCCATCTCAACAGGGGACGTAATTCACCCCTCCACTTT TRBV3-1/TRBV3-2 TRBD1 once TRBJ1-6
CASSSDRVANYGYTF TGTGCCAGCAGTTCAGACAGGGTAGCTAACTATGGCTACACCTTC TRBV27 TRBD1 . TRBJ1-2
CASSRGIEAFF TGTGCCAGCAGTAGGGGGATCGAAGCTTTCTTT TRBV12-3/TRBV12-4 . . TRBJ1-1
CASSHWSPPWEQFF TGTGCCAGCAGCCATTGGAGCCCTCCATGGGAGCAGTTCTTC TRBV3-1/TRBV3-2 . . TRBJ2-1
CASSVGRDEKLFF TGTGCCAGCAGTGTCGGCCGGGATGAAAAACTGTTTTTT TRBV2 . . TRBJ1-4
CATSRDRAGGSYEQYF TGTGCCACCAGCAGAGATCGGGCGGGAGGGTCCTACGAGCAGTACTTC TRBV15 TRBD2 . TRBJ2-7
CASSQLPGTDEETQYF TGCGCCAGCAGCCAACTCCCCGGGACAGACGAAGAGACCCAGTACTTC TRBV4-1 TRBD1 . TRBJ2-5
CASSLDRMKDTQYF TGTGCCAGCAGCTTGGACAGGATGAAAGATACGCAGTATTTT TRBV5-8 . . TRBJ2-3